The 8 T cell receptor beta chains presented below share a single source sample, sequenced in a study of blood T cell repertoires in COVID-19. TCRdb's table, derived via immunoSEQ multiplex PCR, lists solely in-frame clones and lacks some. Of some 200,000 clones in the sample, 65% to 90% were seen once. Sequencing was performed on PBMCs or T cells enriched from blood (not recorded which). The receptors here all came from a woman between 55 and 75 years old with acute COVID-19.

The chain joins TRBV28 to TRBJ1-5, with a tentative D call TRBD1 (6 bases). The CDR3 has 14 residues. Germline V gene lookup returns CDR1 MDHEN and CDR2 SYDVKM. The V and J ends lost 7 bases and 3 bases respectively, with 13 bases between them. CDR3 loop: CASNKAGANQPQHF. DNA of the CDR3: TGTGCCAGCAACAAGGCGGGGGCCAATCAGCCCCAGCATTTT.

This rearrangement joins TRBV7-6 to TRBJ1-4; D gene ambiguous. The CDR3 runs 16 residues. Per the germline V gene, CDR1 is SGHVS and CDR2 is FNYEAQ. V was cut by 3 bases and J by 0 bases, with 11 bases left in between. DNA of the CDR3: TGTGCCAGCAGCTTTGGCAGTACAACAACTAATGAAAAACTGTTTTTT. It translates to CASSFGSTTTNEKLFF. The full variable domain, with the rest looked up from reference TRBV7-6 and TRBJ1-4, is GAGVSQSPRYKVTKRGQDVALRCDPISGHVSLYWYRQALGQGPEFLTYFNYEAQQDKSGLPNDRFSAERPEGSISTLTIQRTEQRDSAMYRCASSFGSTTTNEKLFFGSGTQLSVL.

The rearrangement links TRBV6-5 to TRBJ2-4; weak D call: TRBD1 (5 bases). This CDR3 has 13 residues. The V end lost 10 bases, the J end lost 2 bases, and 12 bases lay between the germline ends. Germline V gives CDR1 MNHEY, CDR2 SVGAGI. CDR3 sequence (DNA): TGTGCCACCGACGACAGATCCAAAAACATTCAGTACTTC. Protein sequence: CATDDRSKNIQYF.

The DNA of the CDR3 is TGTGCCAGCAGCTTAGGGACAGGTAATCAGCCCCAGCATTTT. It yields the protein CASSLGTGNQPQHF. The V and J genes are TRBV7-2 and TRBJ1-5; the match to TRBD1 covers 7 bases. The CDR3 is made up of 14 amino acids. V lost 1 base and J lost 4; bases outside the gene matches: 1. Germline assignment: CDR1 SGHTA and CDR2 FQGNSA. Drawing the rest from reference TRBV7-2 and TRBJ1-5, the complete variable domain is GAGVSQSPSNKVTEKGKDVELRCDPISGHTALYWYRQSLGQGLEFLIYFQGNSAPDKSGLPSDRFSAERTGGSVSTLTIQRTQQEDSAVYLCASSLGTGNQPQHFGDGTRLSIL.

The chain employs TRBV14 and TRBJ2-7; no clear D. The CDR3 has 14 amino acids. The germline V and J ends were trimmed by 0 bases and 5 bases, with 11 bases remaining between them. Germline V lookup: CDR1 SGHDN, CDR2 FVKESK. Written as DNA, the CDR3 is TGTGCCAGCAGCCAAGATTATGCCGGTCACGAGCAGTACTTC. This gives the protein CASSQDYAGHEQYF.

This clone was recorded once. The chain recombines TRBV29-1 with TRBJ1-1; a weak D match, TRBD1 (5 bases). Germline V gene data show CDR1 as SQVTM and CDR2 as ANQGSEA. This CDR3 region has 12 residues. V was clipped by 7 bases and J by 3 bases, with 12 bases between them. CDR3 nucleotides: TGCAGCGCCTTGGCGGGGGACACTGAAGCTTTCTTT. Translated, it gives CSALAGDTEAFF.

The V gene is TRBV7-2, the J gene TRBJ1-1, with no clear D. Germline V gene sequence: CDR1 SGHTA, CDR2 FQGNSA. The CDR3 is 13 amino acids. V was trimmed by 3 bases and J by 8 bases, leaving 13 bases between them. CDR3 loop: CASSFDIRGEAFF. The CDR3 DNA is TGTGCCAGCAGCTTTGACATTCGTGGGGAAGCTTTCTTT.

This clone was picked up one time. The rearrangement joins TRBV27 to TRBJ1-1, with D hard to call. The CDR3 runs 14 residues. Germline assignment: CDR1 MNHEY and CDR2 SMNVEV (reference sequence). Trimming removed 2 bases from V and 1 base from J, with 8 bases in between. This chain's CDR3 is CASSLEGGNTEAFF. In DNA form, the CDR3 reads TGTGCCAGCAGTTTAGAAGGCGGGAACACTGAAGCTTTCTTT.